This T cell receptor (beta chain) was captured by sequencing in a study of T cell changes during pregnancy in multiple sclerosis. The CDR3 runs 14 residues. In germline, CDR1 is LNHNV, CDR2 YYDKDF (reference sequence). V lost 8 bases, J lost 0 bases, and 12 bases lay in between. The data were produced by immunoSEQ multiplex PCR, yet TCRdb's version contains in-frame clones alone and is incomplete. Of some 38,000 clones in the sample, roughly 89% were seen once. V usage is TRBV15 and J usage is TRBJ2-3; possible D gene TRBD2, 5 bases. The sequences come from CD4+ T cells from peripheral blood mononuclear cells, collected in the second trimester of pregnancy. The receptor comes from a female donor in good health, enrolled as a control in a pregnancy study. This CDR3 is CATVGVGSTDTQYF. The CDR3 nucleotides are TGTGCCACCGTCGGGGTGGGGAGCACAGATACGCAGTATTTT.